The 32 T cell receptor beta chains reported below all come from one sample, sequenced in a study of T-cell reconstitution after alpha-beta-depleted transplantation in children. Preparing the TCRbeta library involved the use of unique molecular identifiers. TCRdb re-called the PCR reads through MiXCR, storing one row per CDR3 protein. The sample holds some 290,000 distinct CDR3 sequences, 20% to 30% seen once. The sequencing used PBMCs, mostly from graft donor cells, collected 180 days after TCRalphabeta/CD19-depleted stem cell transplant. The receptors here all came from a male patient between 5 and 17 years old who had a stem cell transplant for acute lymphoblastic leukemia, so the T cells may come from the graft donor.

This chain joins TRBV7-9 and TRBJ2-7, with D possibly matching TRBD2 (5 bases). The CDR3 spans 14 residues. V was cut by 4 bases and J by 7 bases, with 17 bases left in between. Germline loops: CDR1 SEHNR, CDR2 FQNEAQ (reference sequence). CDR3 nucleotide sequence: TGTGCCAGCAGCTCCACCGGGCCCCGAGGGGAGCAGTACTTC. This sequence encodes CASSSTGPRGEQYF.

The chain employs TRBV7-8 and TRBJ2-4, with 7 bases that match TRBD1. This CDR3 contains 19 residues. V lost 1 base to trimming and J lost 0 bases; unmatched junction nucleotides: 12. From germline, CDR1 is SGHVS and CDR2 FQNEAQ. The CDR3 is CASSLGGTVVLLAKNIQYF. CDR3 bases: TGTGCCAGCAGCTTAGGGGGGACAGTAGTATTACTAGCCAAAAACATTCAGTACTTC.

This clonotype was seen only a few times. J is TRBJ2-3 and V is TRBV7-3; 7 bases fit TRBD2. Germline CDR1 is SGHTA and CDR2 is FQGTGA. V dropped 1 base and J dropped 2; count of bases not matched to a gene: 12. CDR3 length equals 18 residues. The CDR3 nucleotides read TGTGCCAGCAGCTTAATAGTAGGGGCTAGCGGCCTCACAGATACGCAGTATTTT. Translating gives CASSLIVGASGLTDTQYF. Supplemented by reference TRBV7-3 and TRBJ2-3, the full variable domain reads GAGVSQTPSNKVTEKGKYVELRCDPISGHTALYWYRQSLGQGPEFLIYFQGTGAADDSGLPNDRFFAVRPEGSVSTLKIQRTERGDSAVYLCASSLIVGASGLTDTQYFGPGTRLTVL.

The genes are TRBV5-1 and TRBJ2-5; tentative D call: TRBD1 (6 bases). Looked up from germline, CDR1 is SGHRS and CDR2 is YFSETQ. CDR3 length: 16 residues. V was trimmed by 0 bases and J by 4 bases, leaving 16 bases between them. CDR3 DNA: TGCGCCAGCAGCTTGGTGGGGCAGGGGACGGGAGAGACCCAGTACTTC. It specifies CASSLVGQGTGETQYF. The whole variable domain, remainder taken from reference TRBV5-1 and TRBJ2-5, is KAGVTQTPRYLIKTRGQQVTLSCSPISGHRSVSWYQQTPGQGLQFLFEYFSETQRNKGNFPGRFSGRQFSNSRSEMNVSTLELGDSALYLCASSLVGQGTGETQYFGPGTRLLVL.

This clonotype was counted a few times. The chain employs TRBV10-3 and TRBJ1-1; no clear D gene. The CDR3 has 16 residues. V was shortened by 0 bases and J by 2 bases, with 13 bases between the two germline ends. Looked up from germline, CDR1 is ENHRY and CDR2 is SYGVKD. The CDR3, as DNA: TGTGCCATCAGTGAGTCTGGAGGCAGATCCAACACTGAAGCTTTCTTT. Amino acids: CAISESGGRSNTEAFF.

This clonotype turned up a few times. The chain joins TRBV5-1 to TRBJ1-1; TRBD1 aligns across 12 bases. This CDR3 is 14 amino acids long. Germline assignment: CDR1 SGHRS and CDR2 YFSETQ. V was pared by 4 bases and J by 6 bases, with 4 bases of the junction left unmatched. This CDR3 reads CASSPGQGASEAFF. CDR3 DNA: TGCGCCAGCAGCCCGGGACAGGGGGCCTCTGAAGCTTTCTTT.

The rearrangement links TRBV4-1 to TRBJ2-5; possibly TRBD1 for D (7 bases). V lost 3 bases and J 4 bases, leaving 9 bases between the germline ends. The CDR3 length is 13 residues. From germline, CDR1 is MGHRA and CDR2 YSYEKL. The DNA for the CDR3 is TGCGCCAGCAGCCACCAGGGGGGAGAGACCCAGTACTTC. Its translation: CASSHQGGETQYF.

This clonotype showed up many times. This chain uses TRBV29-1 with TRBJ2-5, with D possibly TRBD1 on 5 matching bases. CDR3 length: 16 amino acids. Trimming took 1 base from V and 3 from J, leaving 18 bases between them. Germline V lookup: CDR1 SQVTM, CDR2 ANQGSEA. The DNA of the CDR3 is TGCAGCGTTGAAGGACAGCTCTACGGGCCAAAAGAGACCCAGTACTTC. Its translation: CSVEGQLYGPKETQYF.

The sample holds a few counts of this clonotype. In nucleotides, the CDR3 is TGTGCCAGCAGCGGGGGAGTAGCGGGAGTGGGGCAAGAGACCCAGTACTTC. Translation: CASSGGVAGVGQETQYF. This chain joins TRBV5-8 and TRBJ2-5; 9 bases are shared with TRBD2. This CDR3 has 17 residues. The V gene end was trimmed by 4 bases and the J gene end by 2 bases; junction bases not matched to a gene: 12. Germline values: CDR1 SGHTS, CDR2 YDEGEE.

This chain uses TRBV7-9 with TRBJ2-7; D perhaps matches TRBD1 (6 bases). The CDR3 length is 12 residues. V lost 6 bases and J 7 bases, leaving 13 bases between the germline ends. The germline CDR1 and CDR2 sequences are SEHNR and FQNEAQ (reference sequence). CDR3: CASRLLGQEQYF. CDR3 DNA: TGTGCCAGCAGGTTACTCGGACAGGAGCAGTACTTC.

This CDR3 reads CAISGTGAYEQYF. Written as DNA, the CDR3 is TGTGCCATATCCGGGACAGGAGCCTACGAGCAGTACTTC. V is TRBV10-3 and J is TRBJ2-7; 8 positions match TRBD1. This CDR3 is built from 13 residues. The V segment lost 9 bases and the J segment 2 bases; nucleotides outside the gene matches: 6. Germline lookup yields CDR1 ENHRY and CDR2 SYGVKD.

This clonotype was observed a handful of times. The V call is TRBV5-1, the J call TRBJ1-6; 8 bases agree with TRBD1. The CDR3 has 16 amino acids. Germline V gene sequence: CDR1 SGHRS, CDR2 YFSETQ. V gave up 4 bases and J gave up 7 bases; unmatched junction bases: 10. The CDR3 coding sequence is TGCGCCAGCAGCGGAGGACAGGGTCGAAGGAATTCACCCCTCCACTTT. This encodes CASSGGQGRRNSPLHF.

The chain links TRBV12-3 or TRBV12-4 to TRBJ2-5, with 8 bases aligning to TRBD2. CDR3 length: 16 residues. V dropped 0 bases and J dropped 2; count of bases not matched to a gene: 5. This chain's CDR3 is CASSLARLAGQETQYF. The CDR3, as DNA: TGTGCCAGCAGTTTAGCAAGGCTAGCGGGTCAAGAGACCCAGTACTTC.

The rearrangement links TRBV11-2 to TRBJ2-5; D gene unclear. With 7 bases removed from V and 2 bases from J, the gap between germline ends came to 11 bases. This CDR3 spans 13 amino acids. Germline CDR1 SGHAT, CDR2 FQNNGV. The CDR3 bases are TGTGCCAGCAACCCGACTCCTCAAGAGACCCAGTACTTC. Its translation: CASNPTPQETQYF.

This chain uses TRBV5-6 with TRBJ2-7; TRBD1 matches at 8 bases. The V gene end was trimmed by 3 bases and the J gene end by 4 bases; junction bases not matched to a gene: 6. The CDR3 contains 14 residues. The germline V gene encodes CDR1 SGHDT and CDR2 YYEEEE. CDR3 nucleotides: TGTGCCAGCAGCTCCAGGGGGCATTTGTACGAGCAGTACTTC. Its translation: CASSSRGHLYEQYF.

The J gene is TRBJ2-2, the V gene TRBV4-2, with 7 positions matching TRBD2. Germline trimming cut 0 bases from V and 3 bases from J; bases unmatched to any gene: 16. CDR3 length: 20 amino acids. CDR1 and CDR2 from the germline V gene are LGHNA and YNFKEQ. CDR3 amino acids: CASSQERGRSGGLYTGELFF. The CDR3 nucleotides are TGTGCCAGCAGCCAAGAGAGAGGTCGATCGGGGGGACTCTACACCGGGGAGCTGTTTTTT.

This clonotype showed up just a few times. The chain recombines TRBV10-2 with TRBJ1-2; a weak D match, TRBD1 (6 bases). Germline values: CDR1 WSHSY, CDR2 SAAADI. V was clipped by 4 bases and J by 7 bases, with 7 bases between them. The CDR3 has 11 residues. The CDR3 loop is CASSGGGGYTF. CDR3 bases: TGCGCCAGCAGTGGAGGGGGTGGCTACACCTTC.

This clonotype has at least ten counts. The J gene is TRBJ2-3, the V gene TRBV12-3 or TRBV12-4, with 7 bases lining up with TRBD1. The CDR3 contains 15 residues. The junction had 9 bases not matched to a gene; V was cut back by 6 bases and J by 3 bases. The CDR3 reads CASSLRQGGTDTQYF. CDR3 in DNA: TGTGCCAGCAGCCTGAGACAGGGTGGTACAGATACGCAGTATTTT.

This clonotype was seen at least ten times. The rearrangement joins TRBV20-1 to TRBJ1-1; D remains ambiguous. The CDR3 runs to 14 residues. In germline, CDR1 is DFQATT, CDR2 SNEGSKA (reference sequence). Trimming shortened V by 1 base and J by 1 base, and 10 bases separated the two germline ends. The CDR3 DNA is TGCAGTGCTAGAGCACGGAACAGGAACACTGAAGCTTTCTTT. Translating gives CSARARNRNTEAFF.

The CDR3 region is CASSRSDQETQYF. The CDR3 nucleotides are TGTGCCAGCAGCAGGTCTGATCAAGAGACCCAGTACTTC. J is TRBJ2-5 and V is TRBV21-1. TRBV21-1 is a pseudogene locus. This CDR3 spans 13 amino acids.

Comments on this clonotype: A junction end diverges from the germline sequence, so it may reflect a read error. CDR3 in DNA: TGTGCCAGCAGCCCTCCCGGGACTAGCGGGAGGAGGAACTTC. It is translated as CASSPPGTSGRRNF. The rearrangement uses TRBV7-6 and TRBJ2-5; 15 bases fit TRBD2. Germline CDR1 is SGHVS and CDR2 is FNYEAQ. The CDR3 extends over 14 amino acids.

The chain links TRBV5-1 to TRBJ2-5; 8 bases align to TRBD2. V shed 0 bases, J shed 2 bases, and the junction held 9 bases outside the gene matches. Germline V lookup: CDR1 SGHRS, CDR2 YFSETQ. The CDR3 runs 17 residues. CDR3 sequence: CASSLAFRREAQETQYF. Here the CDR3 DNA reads TGCGCCAGCAGCTTGGCTTTCCGGCGGGAGGCTCAAGAGACCCAGTACTTC.

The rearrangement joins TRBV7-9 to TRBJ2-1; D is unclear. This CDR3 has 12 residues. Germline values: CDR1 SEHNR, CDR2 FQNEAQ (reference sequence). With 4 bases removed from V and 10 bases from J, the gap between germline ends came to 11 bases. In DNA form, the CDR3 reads TGTGCCAGCAGCTCCGACAAGGGCGAGCAGTTCTTC. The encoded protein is CASSSDKGEQFF.

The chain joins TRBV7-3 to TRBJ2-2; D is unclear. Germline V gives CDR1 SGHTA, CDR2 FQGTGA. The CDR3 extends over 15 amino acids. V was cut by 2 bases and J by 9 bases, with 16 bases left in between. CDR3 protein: CASSLLVARARELFF. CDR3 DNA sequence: TGTGCCAGCAGCTTATTGGTAGCTAGGGCCAGGGAGCTGTTTTTT.

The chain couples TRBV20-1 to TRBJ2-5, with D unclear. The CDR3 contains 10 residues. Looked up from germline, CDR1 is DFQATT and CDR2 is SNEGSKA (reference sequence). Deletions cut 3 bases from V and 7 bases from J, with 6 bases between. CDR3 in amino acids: CSASDGTQYF. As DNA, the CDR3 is TGCAGTGCTAGTGACGGGACCCAGTACTTC.

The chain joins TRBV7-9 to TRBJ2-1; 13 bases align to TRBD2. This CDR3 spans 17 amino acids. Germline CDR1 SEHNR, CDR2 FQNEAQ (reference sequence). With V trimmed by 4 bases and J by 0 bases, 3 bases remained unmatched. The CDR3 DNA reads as TGTGCCAGCAGCTCCACTAGCGGGGGGGACTCCTACAATGAGCAGTTCTTC. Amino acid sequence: CASSSTSGGDSYNEQFF.

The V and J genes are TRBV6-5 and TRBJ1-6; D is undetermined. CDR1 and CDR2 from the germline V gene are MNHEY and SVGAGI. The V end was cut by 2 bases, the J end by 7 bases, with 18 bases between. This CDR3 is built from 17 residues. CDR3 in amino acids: CASSYSHRGGRNSPLHF. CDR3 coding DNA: TGTGCCAGCAGTTACAGCCACCGGGGAGGGAGGAATTCACCCCTCCACTTT.

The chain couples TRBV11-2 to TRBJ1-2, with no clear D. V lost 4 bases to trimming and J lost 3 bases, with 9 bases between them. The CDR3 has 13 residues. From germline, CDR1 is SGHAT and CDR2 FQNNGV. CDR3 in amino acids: CASSSTLDYGYTF. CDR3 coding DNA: TGTGCCAGCAGCTCGACCCTTGACTATGGCTACACCTTC.

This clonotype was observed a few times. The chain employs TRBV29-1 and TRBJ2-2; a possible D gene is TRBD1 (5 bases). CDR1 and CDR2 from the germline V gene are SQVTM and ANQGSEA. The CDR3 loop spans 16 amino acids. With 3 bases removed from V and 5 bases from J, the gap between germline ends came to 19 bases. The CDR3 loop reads CSVEDTGSPRTGELFF. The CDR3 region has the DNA TGCAGCGTTGAGGACACCGGGTCCCCGAGGACCGGGGAGCTGTTTTTT.

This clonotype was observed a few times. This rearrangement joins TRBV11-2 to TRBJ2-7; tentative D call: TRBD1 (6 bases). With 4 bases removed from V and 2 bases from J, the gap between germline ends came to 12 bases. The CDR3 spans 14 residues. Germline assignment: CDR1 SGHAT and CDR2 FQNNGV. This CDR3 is CASSSLRGPYEQYF. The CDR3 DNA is TGTGCCAGCAGCTCTCTCAGGGGCCCCTACGAGCAGTACTTC.

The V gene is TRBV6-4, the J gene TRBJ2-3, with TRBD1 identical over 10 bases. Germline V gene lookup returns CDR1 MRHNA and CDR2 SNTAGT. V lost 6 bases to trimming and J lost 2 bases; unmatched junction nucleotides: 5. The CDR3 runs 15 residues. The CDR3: CASRGTGVSTDTQYF. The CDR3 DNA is TGTGCCAGCAGGGGGACAGGGGTCTCCACAGATACGCAGTATTTT.

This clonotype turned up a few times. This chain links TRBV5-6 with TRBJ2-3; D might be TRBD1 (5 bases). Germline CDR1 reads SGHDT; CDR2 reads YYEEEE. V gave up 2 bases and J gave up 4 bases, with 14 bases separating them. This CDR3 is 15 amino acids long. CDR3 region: CASSLGALIPDTQYF. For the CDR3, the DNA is TGTGCCAGCAGCTTAGGGGCGCTCATCCCAGATACGCAGTATTTT.